One sample yielded the 3 T cell receptor beta chains listed below, sequenced in a study of blood T cell repertoires in COVID-19. The repertoire was sequenced with immunoSEQ multiplex PCR; TCRdb's copy has only in-frame clones and lacks some. The sample holds 150,000 to 200,000 clones; 75% to 85% are singletons and the top ten take about 6.5%. Sequencing used peripheral blood. The receptor source for this set is a woman aged 40 to 50 with COVID-19, enrolled during active disease.

In its sample, this clone was seen a few times. The chain employs TRBV7-9 and TRBJ2-2; D unresolved. The CDR3 is made up of 11 amino acids. V lost 5 bases to trimming and J lost 11 bases, with 9 bases between them. Germline V gene lookup returns CDR1 SEHNR and CDR2 FQNEAQ (reference sequence). Written as DNA, the CDR3 is TGTGCCAGCAGCCCTCACAACGAGCTGTTTTTT. Translating gives CASSPHNELFF.

The chain's CDR3 is CASSLWAANEQFF. The CDR3 DNA reads TGTGCCAGCAGCTTATGGGCCGCTAATGAGCAGTTCTTC. The V gene is TRBV7-6, the J gene TRBJ2-1; D not resolved. This CDR3 spans 13 amino acids. Germline CDR1 is SGHVS and CDR2 is FNYEAQ. V was cut by 2 bases and J by 7 bases, with 9 bases left in between. Combining the CDR3 with reference TRBV7-6 and TRBJ2-1 gives the whole variable domain GAGVSQSPRYKVTKRGQDVALRCDPISGHVSLYWYRQALGQGPEFLTYFNYEAQQDKSGLPNDRFSAERPEGSISTLTIQRTEQRDSAMYRCASSLWAANEQFFGPGTRLTVL.

The rearrangement links TRBV9 to TRBJ2-7, with no clear D. The germline V gene has CDR1 SGDLS and CDR2 YYNGEE. The germline V and J ends were trimmed by 0 bases and 0 bases, with 13 bases remaining between them. CDR3 size: 16 residues. In DNA, the CDR3 is TGTGCCAGCAGCGTAGGTCCAGCGCGGAGCTCCTACGAGCAGTACTTC. This codes for CASSVGPARSSYEQYF.